The source of this T cell receptor (beta chain) is a study of PD-1 blockade in classical Hodgkin lymphoma. Study-wide context: Patients were given intravenous nivolumab, 3 mg/kg, every 2 weeks. Study-wide points: By C4D1, CD4+ diversity increased significantly, especially in complete responders. Patients excluded were those beginning nivolumab under 1 year after ASCT.

With respect to this clone: The antigen is not known.

The patients all showed relapse after autologous stem cell transplantation, while their brentuximab vedotin exposure varied. Sequencing used immunoSEQ multiplex PCR; TCRdb keeps in-frame clones, though not all of them. In the table there are tens of thousands of clones, about 92% of which are singletons. The sequence came from a human donor with classical Hodgkin lymphoma. The source was peripheral blood mononuclear cells (PBMCs), collected at baseline.

This CDR3 is CASSLTQQETQYF. The CDR3 DNA is TGTGCCAGCAGCTTAACCCAGCAAGAGACCCAGTACTTC. The V gene is TRBV7-3, the J gene TRBJ2-5, with unresolved D. This CDR3 has 13 residues. Trimming cost V 0 bases and J 2 bases, with 4 bases left between them. The germline gives CDR1 SGHTA, CDR2 FQGTGA.